This is a list of T cell receptor beta chains from one sample in a study of blood T cells in healthy people across ages. TCRdb analysed the 5' RACE reads with MiXCR anew, one entry per CDR3 protein. The table lists about 1.4 million distinct CDR3 sequences, approximately 59% of them singletons. The sequenced sample was blood. These receptors were collected from a man younger than 35 in good health. CDR3s include the opening cysteine and the closing phenylalanine or tryptophan. Each record gives: V gene, D gene, clone size, J gene, CDR3 protein, CDR3 DNA. D genes are given only for firm matches. Part of the rows lack a size; the others show once, few, many or a class for expanded clones.

V: TRBV6-5; D: -; size: once; J: TRBJ2-2; CDR3: CASSYDPRRGGGELFF; DNA: TGTGCCAGCAGTTACGATCCCCGCAGGGGAGGCGGGGAGCTGTTTTTT
V: TRBV11-2; D: TRBD2; size: few; J: TRBJ2-1; CDR3: CASSSIAGRAGEQFF; DNA: TGTGCCAGCAGCTCAATAGCAGGGAGGGCTGGTGAGCAGTTCTTC
V: TRBV10-2; D: TRBD1; size: -; J: TRBJ1-6; CDR3: CASSEGTGDSPLHF; DNA: TGCGCCAGCAGTGAGGGGACAGGGGACTCACCCCTCCACTTT
V: TRBV6-2/TRBV6-3; D: TRBD2; size: -; J: TRBJ2-7; CDR3: CASRGLARYEQYF; DNA: TGTGCCAGCAGGGGACTAGCGAGATACGAGCAGTACTTC
V: TRBV7-6; D: -; size: -; J: TRBJ2-5; CDR3: CASSFYQETQYF; DNA: TGTGCCAGCAGCTTTTACCAAGAGACCCAGTACTTC
V: TRBV25-1; D: TRBD2; size: -; J: TRBJ2-7; CDR3: CASSEWEGPYEQYF; DNA: TGTGCCAGCAGTGAATGGGAGGGCCCCTACGAGCAGTACTTC
V: TRBV11-1; D: -; size: -; J: TRBJ2-5; CDR3: CASSFFHTGGTAKSLQETQYF; DNA: TGTGCCAGCAGCTTTTTCCATACCGGTGGGACGGCTAAGTCCCTCCAAGAGACCCAGTACTTC
V: TRBV4-1; D: -; size: few; J: TRBJ2-2; CDR3: CASSHVTAKPGELFF; DNA: TGCGCCAGCAGCCACGTTACCGCAAAACCCGGGGAGCTGTTTTTT
V: TRBV5-1; D: TRBD1; size: -; J: TRBJ2-1; CDR3: CASSRNPGQGYNEQFF; DNA: TGCGCCAGCAGCCGGAACCCGGGACAGGGGTACAATGAGCAGTTCTTC
V: TRBV29-1; D: -; size: -; J: TRBJ2-7; CDR3: CSVVRESSYEQYF; DNA: TGCAGCGTTGTACGGGAATCTTCCTACGAGCAGTACTTC
V: TRBV5-4; D: -; size: -; J: TRBJ2-3; CDR3: CASIDRPTDTQYF; DNA: TGTGCCAGCATAGACAGACCCACAGATACGCAGTATTTT
V: TRBV3-1; D: TRBD1; size: once; J: TRBJ2-7; CDR3: CASSQERGLHSYEQYF; DNA: TGTGCCAGCAGCCAAGAGAGGGGGCTCCATTCCTACGAGCAGTACTTC
V: TRBV29-1; D: -; size: -; J: TRBJ1-2; CDR3: CSVVSGANYGYTF; DNA: TGCAGCGTTGTATCGGGAGCGAACTATGGCTACACCTTC
V: TRBV5-6; D: TRBD1; size: -; J: TRBJ1-1; CDR3: CASSSQGQGKTAFF; DNA: TGTGCCAGCAGCTCACAAGGACAGGGGAAAACCGCTTTCTTT
V: TRBV4-2; D: -; size: -; J: TRBJ1-3; CDR3: CASSPEWGAGNTIYF; DNA: TGTGCCAGCAGCCCCGAGTGGGGCGCTGGAAACACCATATATTTT
V: TRBV4-3; D: TRBD1; size: -; J: TRBJ1-6; CDR3: CASSLTGAIDSPLHF; DNA: TGCGCCAGCAGCCTGACAGGGGCGATAGATTCACCCCTCCACTTT
V: TRBV6-2/TRBV6-3; D: -; size: -; J: TRBJ2-7; CDR3: CASGALSTEQYF; DNA: TGTGCCAGCGGTGCGCTCTCTACCGAGCAGTACTTC